Listed below are T cell receptor beta chains from one sample, sequenced in a study of CXCR3-negative and CXCR3-positive naive CD8 T cells. TCRdb re-called the 5' RACE reads and gives one entry per CDR3 protein, without DNA. Its table records roughly 130,000 distinct CDR3 sequences. Sequencing was done on a sample of naive CXCR3+ CD8+ T cells from blood. The receptors were sampled from a human donor in good health. Some clones in this sample may be carry-over from other donors' samples. Both conserved end residues are part of each CDR3.

TRBJ2-5,TRBV6-6,CASSSLLAGGPETQYF
TRBJ2-1,TRBV6-6,CASSYTTGGYNEQFF
TRBJ2-7,TRBV21-1,CASSKSSYRGYEQYF
TRBJ1-2,TRBV5-1,CASSPGQSDGYTF
TRBJ1-4,TRBV4-1,CASSQEGLKNEKLFF
TRBJ1-2,TRBV7-8,CASSLENNYGYTF
TRBJ2-7,TRBV25-1,CASSESGSSYEQYF
TRBJ2-7,TRBV30,CAWRAGAGEQYF
TRBJ2-7,TRBV5-6,CASSSWEREDDYCF
TRBJ2-7,TRBV19,CASSTRLTDYEQYF
TRBJ2-3,TRBV29-1,CSVIWWYVDTQYF
TRBJ1-2,TRBV12-3/TRBV12-4,CASTSGAGLDGPNGYTF
TRBJ1-2,TRBV29-1,CSVEDGGTLTNYGYTF
TRBJ2-7,TRBV7-8,CASTGTTRNYEQYF
TRBJ2-3,TRBV11-1,CASSSLDTDTQYF
TRBJ1-2,TRBV6-5,CASSSIPGGASNGYTF
TRBJ1-5,TRBV29-1,CSVPSSDSNQPQHF
TRBJ2-7,TRBV3-1,CASSQNPSGTYEQYF
TRBJ1-1,TRBV7-9,CASSLMTGGTEAFF
TRBJ2-7,TRBV30,CAWSVVGAIDEQYF
TRBJ2-1,TRBV7-9,CASSLGADEQFF
TRBJ2-2,TRBV12-3/TRBV12-4,CASSRGAGELFF
TRBJ2-5,TRBV5-6,CASSYGTPETQYF
TRBJ2-3,TRBV29-1,CSVEDNKGGGTDTQYF
TRBJ2-1,TRBV6-8,CAGGGTAEYNEQFF
TRBJ1-1,TRBV4-1,CASSQSRGMNTEAFF
TRBJ1-1,TRBV28,CASRLATEAFF
TRBJ2-1,TRBV29-1,CSVQQASNEQFF
TRBJ2-2,TRBV12-3/TRBV12-4,CASSVVPGTGSVTGELFF
TRBJ2-7,TRBV5-1,CASSLNGGGSYEQYF
TRBJ2-7,TRBV6-5,CASNTPGGQGRHEQYF
TRBJ2-1,TRBV9,CASSVGFSGSNEQFF
TRBJ1-2,TRBV14,CASSQEITGFDGYTF
TRBJ2-1,TRBV15,CATSRDRLLSGDEQFF
TRBJ2-1,TRBV15,CATSEVGPNSYNEQFF
TRBJ1-1,TRBV19,CASSMGVRGTEAFF
TRBJ2-3,TRBV5-1,CASSFGLAGMQDTQYF
TRBJ2-1,TRBV29-1,CSVAGASYNEQFF
TRBJ2-1,TRBV3-1,CASSQGSGGDEQFF
TRBJ2-2,TRBV4-3,CANSQVWSAGGFTGELFF
TRBJ2-7,TRBV9,CASSVEGGSEQYF
TRBJ1-5,TRBV7-2,CASSLVGDSNQPQHF
TRBJ2-6,TRBV7-2,CASSIENLGANVLTF
TRBJ2-5,TRBV29-1,CSALTAYQETQYF